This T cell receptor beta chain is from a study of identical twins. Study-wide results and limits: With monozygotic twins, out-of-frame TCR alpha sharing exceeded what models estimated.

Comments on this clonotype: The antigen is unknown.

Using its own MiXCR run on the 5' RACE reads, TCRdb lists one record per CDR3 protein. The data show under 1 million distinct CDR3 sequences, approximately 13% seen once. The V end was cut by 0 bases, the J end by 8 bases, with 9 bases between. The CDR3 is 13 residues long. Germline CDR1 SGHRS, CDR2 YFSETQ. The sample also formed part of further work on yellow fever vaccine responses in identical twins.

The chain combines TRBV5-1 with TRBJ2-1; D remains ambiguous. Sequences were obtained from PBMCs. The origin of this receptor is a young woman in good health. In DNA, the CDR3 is TGCGCCAGCAGCTTGGTTCTAGGCGATGAGCAGTTCTTC. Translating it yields CASSLVLGDEQFF.